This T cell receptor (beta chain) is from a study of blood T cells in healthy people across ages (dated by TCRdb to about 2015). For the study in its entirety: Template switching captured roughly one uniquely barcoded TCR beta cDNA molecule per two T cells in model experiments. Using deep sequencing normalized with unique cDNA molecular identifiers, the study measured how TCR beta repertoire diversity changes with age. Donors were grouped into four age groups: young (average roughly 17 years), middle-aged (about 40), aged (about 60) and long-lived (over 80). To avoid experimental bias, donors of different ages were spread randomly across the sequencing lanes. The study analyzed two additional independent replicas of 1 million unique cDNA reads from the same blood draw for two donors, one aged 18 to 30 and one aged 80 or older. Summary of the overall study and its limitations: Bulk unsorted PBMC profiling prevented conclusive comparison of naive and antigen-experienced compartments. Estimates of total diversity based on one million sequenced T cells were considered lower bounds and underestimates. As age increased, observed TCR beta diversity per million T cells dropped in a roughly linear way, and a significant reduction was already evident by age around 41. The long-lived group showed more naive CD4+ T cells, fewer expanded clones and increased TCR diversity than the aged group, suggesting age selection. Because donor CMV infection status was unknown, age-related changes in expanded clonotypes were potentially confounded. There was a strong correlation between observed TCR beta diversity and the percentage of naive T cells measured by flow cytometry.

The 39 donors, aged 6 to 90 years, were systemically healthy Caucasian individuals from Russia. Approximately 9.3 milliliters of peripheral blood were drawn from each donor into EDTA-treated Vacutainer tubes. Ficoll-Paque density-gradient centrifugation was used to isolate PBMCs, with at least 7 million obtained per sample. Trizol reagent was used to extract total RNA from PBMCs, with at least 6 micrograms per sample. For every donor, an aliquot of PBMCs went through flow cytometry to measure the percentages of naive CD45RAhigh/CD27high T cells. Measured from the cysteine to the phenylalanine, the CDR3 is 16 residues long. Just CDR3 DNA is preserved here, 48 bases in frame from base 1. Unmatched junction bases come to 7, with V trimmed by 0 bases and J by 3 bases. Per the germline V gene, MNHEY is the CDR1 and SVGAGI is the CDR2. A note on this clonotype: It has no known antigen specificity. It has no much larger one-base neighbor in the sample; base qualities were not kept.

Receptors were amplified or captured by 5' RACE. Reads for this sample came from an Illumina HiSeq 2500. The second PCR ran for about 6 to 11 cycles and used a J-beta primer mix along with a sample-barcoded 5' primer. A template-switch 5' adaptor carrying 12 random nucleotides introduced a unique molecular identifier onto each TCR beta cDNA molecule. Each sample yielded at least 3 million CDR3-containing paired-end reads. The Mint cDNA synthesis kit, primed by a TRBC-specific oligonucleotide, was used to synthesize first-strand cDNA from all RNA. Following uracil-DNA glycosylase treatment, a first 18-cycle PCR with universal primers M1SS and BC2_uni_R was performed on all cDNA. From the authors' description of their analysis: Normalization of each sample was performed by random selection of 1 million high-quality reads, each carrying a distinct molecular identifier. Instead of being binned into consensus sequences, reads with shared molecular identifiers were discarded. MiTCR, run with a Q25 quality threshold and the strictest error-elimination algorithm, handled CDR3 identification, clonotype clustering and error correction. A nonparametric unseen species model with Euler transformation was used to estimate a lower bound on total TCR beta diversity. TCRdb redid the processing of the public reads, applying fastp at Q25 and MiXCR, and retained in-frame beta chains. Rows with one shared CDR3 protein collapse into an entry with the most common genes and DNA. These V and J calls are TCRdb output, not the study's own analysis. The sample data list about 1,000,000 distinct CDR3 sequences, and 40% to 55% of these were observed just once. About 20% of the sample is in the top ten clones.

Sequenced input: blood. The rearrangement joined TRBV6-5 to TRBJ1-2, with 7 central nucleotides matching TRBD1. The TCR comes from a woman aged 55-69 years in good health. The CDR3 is CASSYSGGTLHYGYTF. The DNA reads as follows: TGTGCCAGCAGTTACTCAGGGGGCACCCTCCACTATGGCTACACCTTC.